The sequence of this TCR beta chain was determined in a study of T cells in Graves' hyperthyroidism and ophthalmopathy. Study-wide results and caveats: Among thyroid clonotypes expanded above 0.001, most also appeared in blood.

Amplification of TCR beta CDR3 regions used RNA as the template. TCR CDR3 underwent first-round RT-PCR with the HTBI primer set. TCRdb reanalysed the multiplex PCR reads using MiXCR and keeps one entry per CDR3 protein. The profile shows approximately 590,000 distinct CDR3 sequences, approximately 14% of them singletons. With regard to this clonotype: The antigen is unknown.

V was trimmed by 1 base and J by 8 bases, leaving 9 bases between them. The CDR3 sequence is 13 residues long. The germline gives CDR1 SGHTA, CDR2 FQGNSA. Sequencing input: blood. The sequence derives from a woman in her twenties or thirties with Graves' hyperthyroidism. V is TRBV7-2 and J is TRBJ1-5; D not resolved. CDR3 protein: CASSLGIWEPQHF. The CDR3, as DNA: TGTGCCAGCAGCTTAGGAATCTGGGAGCCCCAGCATTTT.